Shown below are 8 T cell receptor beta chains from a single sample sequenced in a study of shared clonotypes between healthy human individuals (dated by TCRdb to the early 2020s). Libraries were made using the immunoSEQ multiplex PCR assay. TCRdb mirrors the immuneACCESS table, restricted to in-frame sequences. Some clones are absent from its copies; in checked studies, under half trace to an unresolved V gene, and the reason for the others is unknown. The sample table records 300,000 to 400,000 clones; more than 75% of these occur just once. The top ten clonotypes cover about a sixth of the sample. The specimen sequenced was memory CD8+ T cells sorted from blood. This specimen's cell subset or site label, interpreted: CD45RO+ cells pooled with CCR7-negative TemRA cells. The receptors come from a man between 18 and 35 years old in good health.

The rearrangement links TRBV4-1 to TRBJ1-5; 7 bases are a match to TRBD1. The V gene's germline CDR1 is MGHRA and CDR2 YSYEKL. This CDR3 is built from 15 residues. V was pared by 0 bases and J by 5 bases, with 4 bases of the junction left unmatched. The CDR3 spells CASSQETGWDQPQHF. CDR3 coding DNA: TGCGCCAGCAGCCAAGAGACAGGGTGGGATCAGCCCCAGCATTTT.

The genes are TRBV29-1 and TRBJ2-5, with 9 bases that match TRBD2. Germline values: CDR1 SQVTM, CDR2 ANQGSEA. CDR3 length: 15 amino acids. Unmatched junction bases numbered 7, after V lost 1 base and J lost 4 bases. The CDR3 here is CSVEVSGGRGETQYF. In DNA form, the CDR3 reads TGCAGCGTTGAAGTGAGCGGGGGGCGGGGAGAGACCCAGTACTTC.

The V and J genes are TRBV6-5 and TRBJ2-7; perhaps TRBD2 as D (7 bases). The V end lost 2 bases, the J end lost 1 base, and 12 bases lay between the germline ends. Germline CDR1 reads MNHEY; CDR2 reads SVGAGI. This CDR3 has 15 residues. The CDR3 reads CASSYGGGHSYEQYF. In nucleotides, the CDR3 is TGTGCCAGCAGTTACGGGGGGGGCCATTCCTACGAGCAGTACTTC.

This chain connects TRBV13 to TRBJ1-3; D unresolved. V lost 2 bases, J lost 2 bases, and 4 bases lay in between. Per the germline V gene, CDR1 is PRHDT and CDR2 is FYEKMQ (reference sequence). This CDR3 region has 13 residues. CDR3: CASSLQAGNTIYF. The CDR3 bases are TGTGCCAGCAGCTTACAGGCTGGAAACACCATATATTTT.

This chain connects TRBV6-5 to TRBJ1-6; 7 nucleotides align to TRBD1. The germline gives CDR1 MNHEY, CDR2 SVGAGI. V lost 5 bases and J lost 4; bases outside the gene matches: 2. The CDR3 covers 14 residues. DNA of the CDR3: TGTGCCAGCAGTCCGGGACAGTATAATTCACCCCTCCACTTT. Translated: CASSPGQYNSPLHF.

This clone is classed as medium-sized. The CDR3 loop is CASSLEGRGPEQYF. Written as DNA, the CDR3 is TGTGCCAGCAGCTTAGAAGGCAGGGGGCCCGAGCAGTACTTC. The chain employs TRBV13 and TRBJ2-7; TRBD1 agrees at 8 bases. V dropped 1 base and J dropped 6; count of bases not matched to a gene: 5. Germline V gene data show CDR1 as PRHDT and CDR2 as FYEKMQ (reference sequence). The length of the CDR3 is 14 residues.

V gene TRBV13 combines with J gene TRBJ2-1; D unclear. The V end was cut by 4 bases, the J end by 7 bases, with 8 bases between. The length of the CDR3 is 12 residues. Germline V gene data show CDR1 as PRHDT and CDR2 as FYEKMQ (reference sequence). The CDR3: CASSSRTNEQFF. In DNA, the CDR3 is TGTGCCAGCAGCTCTCGGACGAATGAGCAGTTCTTC.

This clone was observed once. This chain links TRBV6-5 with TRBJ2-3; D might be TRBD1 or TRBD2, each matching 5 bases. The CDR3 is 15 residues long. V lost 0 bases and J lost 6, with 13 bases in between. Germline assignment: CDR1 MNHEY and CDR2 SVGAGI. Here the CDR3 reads CASSYSIEGLDTQYF. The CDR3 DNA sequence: TGTGCCAGCAGTTACTCGATTGAGGGGCTCGATACGCAGTATTTT.